This T cell receptor (beta chain) derives from a study of blood T cell repertoires in COVID-19 (dated by TCRdb to 2018 to 2020). In the study overall: Samples covering the acute and convalescent phases of COVID-19 were provided by collaborators in the United States, Italy and Spain. The sample metadata nearly always contained a de-identified subject ID, COVID-19 status, age in years and sex. Subjects who had been exposed to COVID-19, were actively infected with it, or had recovered from it provided the deeply sampled blood TCRbeta repertoires that made up the dataset. The material from the prospective study consisted of cDNA or gDNA derived from T cells, B-cell-depleted T cells, or PBMCs. Where HLA class I and class II types were available, the types were taken from metadata supplied by the sample provider, not from assay-based typing. A freely available public database, intended as a resource for researchers studying the immune response to SARS-CoV-2, is where the repertoires were released. Samples came from the ongoing ImmuneRACE study (first 160 participants) plus 1,254 subjects from 6 global collaborators.

TCRbeta CDR3 regions were amplified from genomic DNA by means of the immunoSEQ Assay, a bias-controlled multiplex PCR. Turning to the authors' computational methods: Within the assay, amplification of reference gene primers was used to estimate how many nucleated cells each sample contained. Sequence reads were collapsed and filtered to measure the absolute abundance of every unique TCRbeta CDR3 rearrangement. For each sample, productive Simpson clonality was calculated as the square root of Simpson's diversity index across productive rearrangements. TCRdb took this table from immuneACCESS and kept in-frame rearrangements with V and J called. Such tables lack part of the clones; where checked against another copy, unresolved V genes explain under half of the gap, and the rest is unexplained. The V and J calls and clone size are taken from that table; D and trimming were inferred from the DNA. In all, the sample holds 350,000 to 400,000 clones, and approximately 84% of those were seen once. About 3% of the sample is taken by the ten largest.

Ends trimmed: V by 2 bases, J by 6 bases; bases unmatched to a gene: 6. The CDR3 starts with the cysteine, ends with the phenylalanine, and has 16 residues. Left in the record is the CDR3 DNA by itself, 48 bases read in frame from the first base. The germline V gene (reference sequence) specifies MNHEY as CDR1 and SMNVEV as CDR2. Points the paper makes about the study in general: The amount of clinical and demographic metadata varied by source and participant and was provided uncurated.

Worth noting for this clone: Its recognized antigen is unknown. Base-call qualities are not available, and no considerably larger clone is one nucleotide away.

Participants in the prospective study were aged roughly 18 to 100 years, lived in about two dozen United States geographic areas, and enrolled through a virtual design. To assign participants to cohorts, the prospective study relied on clinical history that participants themselves reported in a screening survey and a study questionnaire. Recovered participants in ImmuneRACE Cohort 3 were defined as having two consecutive negative NP/OP PCR tests, clearance from a healthcare professional, or resolution of symptoms. In the prospective study, mobile phlebotomists collected whole blood, serum and a nasopharyngeal or oropharyngeal swab from each participant. Over a roughly 2-month period, participants in the prospective study had the option of providing additional blood draws and questionnaires. Blood samples from the prospective study were shipped frozen or at room temperature prior to DNA extraction.

The V gene is TRBV27 and the J gene is TRBJ2-1, and 11 junction bases match TRBD1. The origin of this receptor is a woman aged 25 to 39 who had recovered from COVID-19. Sequenced sample: PBMCs or T cells enriched from blood (not recorded which). The DNA sequence is TGTGCCAGCAGTTTAGCCCTGGGACAGGGGGTCAATGAGCAGTTCTTC. It translates to CASSLALGQGVNEQFF.